This section outlines one T cell receptor (beta chain) sequence together with its context. Its antigen is not known. The sample comes from a study of siplizumab effects on memory and regulatory T cells. General study points: Mappable CD4+ clones that were alloreactive averaged approximately 64% Treg-derived with siplizumab versus roughly 25% in controls. The authors did not confirm suppressive function in proliferating Tregs from siplizumab cultures.

Only in-frame clones appear in the TCRdb table, and some are missing; sequencing was by immunoSEQ multiplex PCR. In the table there are 9,000 to 13,000 clones, more than 45% of which are singletons. This CDR3 has 15 residues. V gave up 5 bases and J gave up 10 bases, with 18 bases separating them. Germline V lookup: CDR1 SNHLY, CDR2 FYNNEI. Coculture of the mixed lymphocyte reaction cells took place at 37 degrees C and lasted over five days. The sequenced material came from CFSE-low (dividing) CD4+ T cells sorted from an allogeneic mixed lymphocyte reaction. The chain uses TRBV2 and TRBJ1-6; D is perhaps TRBD1 (6 bases). The sequence derives from a human donor in good health; the cells came from an allogeneic mixed lymphocyte reaction. The CDR3 reads CASSQTGAGRSPLHF. CDR3 nucleotides: TGTGCCAGCAGTCAGACAGGCGCAGGCCGGTCACCCCTCCACTTT.